Shown below are 24 T cell receptor beta chains from a single sample sequenced in a study of cytomegalovirus exposure and HLA in healthy donors. Sequenced by immunoSEQ multiplex PCR; TCRdb stores in-frame clones only, minus some. The sample holds under 200,000 clones, around nine tenths seen once. Sample: PBMCs. These receptors all come from a woman in her late teens or twenties in good health and CMV-seronegative.

A few counts support this clone. The chain links TRBV30 to TRBJ1-1; no reliable D call. Germline V gene sequence: CDR1 GTSNPN, CDR2 SVGIG (reference sequence). V was trimmed by 2 bases and J by 10 bases, leaving 17 bases between them. The CDR3 is made up of 13 amino acids. CDR3 sequence reads: CAWSLFEGRRAFF. The CDR3 DNA follows: TGTGCCTGGAGTTTGTTTGAGGGTAGGCGAGCTTTCTTT.

V is TRBV4-3 and J is TRBJ1-5, with a weak D call TRBD1 (6 bases). There are 15 residues in the CDR3. Germline V gene sequence: CDR1 LGHNA, CDR2 YSLEER. The V and J ends lost 1 base and 7 bases respectively, with 14 bases between them. The CDR3 here is CASSQGIGTRQPQHF. Written as DNA, the CDR3 is TGCGCCAGCAGCCAAGGGATAGGGACAAGACAGCCCCAGCATTTT.

The rearrangement links TRBV11-2 to TRBJ2-7, with TRBD1 matching 8 bases. Per germline, CDR1 SGHAT and CDR2 FQNNGV. Germline trimming cut 7 bases from V and 2 bases from J; bases unmatched to any gene: 13. CDR3 length: 16 amino acids. As DNA, the CDR3 is TGTGCCAGCACCCCCGGACAGGGCGGAACCACCTACGAGCAGTACTTC. Amino acid sequence: CASTPGQGGTTYEQYF.

The rearrangement joins TRBV18 to TRBJ2-3; 11 nucleotides agree with TRBD2. From germline, CDR1 is KGHSH and CDR2 LQKENI. V dropped 3 bases and J dropped 1; count of bases not matched to a gene: 6. There are 17 residues in the CDR3. CDR3 nucleotides: TGTGCCAGCTCACCGGTCTTACTAGCGGGAGGCACAGATACGCAGTATTTT. It codes for CASSPVLLAGGTDTQYF.

This clone was seen just once. The V and J genes are TRBV2 and TRBJ2-5; 7 positions match TRBD1. Germline V gene sequence: CDR1 SNHLY, CDR2 FYNNEI. The CDR3 has 15 residues. Losses at the gene ends were 4 bases for V and 0 bases for J; bases not matched to a gene: 5. In DNA form, the CDR3 reads TGTGCCAGCAGTGGACGGGGACAGTACCAAGAGACCCAGTACTTC. It is translated as CASSGRGQYQETQYF.

This clone appeared once. The rearrangement uses TRBV19 and TRBJ2-2, with 11 bases matching TRBD2. J gave up 4 bases and V 3 bases, and 7 bases lay outside the gene matches. CDR1 and CDR2 (germline): LNHDA, SQIVND (reference sequence). The CDR3 contains 17 residues. The CDR3 region is CASSIIRLAGFTGELFF. The CDR3 nucleotides are TGTGCCAGTAGTATCATACGACTAGCGGGGTTCACCGGGGAGCTGTTTTTT.

Sample share makes this clone medium-sized. The CDR3 sequence: CASSEVAGSTDTQYF. The CDR3 bases are TGTGCCAGCAGTGAAGTAGCGGGGAGCACAGATACGCAGTATTTT. The genes are TRBV6-4 and TRBJ2-3; 8 bases align to TRBD2. This CDR3 contains 15 residues. V trimming: 3 bases; J trimming: 0 bases; junction bases outside the gene matches: 2. Germline V gene lookup returns CDR1 MRHNA and CDR2 SNTAGT.

J is TRBJ2-7 and V is TRBV27; 13 nucleotides agree with TRBD2. The CDR3 runs 17 residues. Trimming cost V 6 bases and J 7 bases; bases outside gene matches: 15. The germline V gene has CDR1 MNHEY and CDR2 SMNVEV (reference sequence). The CDR3 DNA follows: TGTGCCAGCAGCCCTACGGGACTAGCGGGGAGGCTGGAAGAGCAGTACTTC. Translating gives CASSPTGLAGRLEEQYF.

The chain is built from TRBV6-1 and TRBJ1-2; D gene unclear. The CDR3 has 15 amino acids. V lost 5 bases, J lost 2 bases, and 15 bases lay in between. CDR1 is MNHNS and CDR2 is SASEGT in the germline V gene. CDR3 sequence reads: CASSLYPPGNYGYTF. CDR3 nucleotide sequence: TGTGCCAGCAGTTTATACCCTCCGGGGAACTATGGCTACACCTTC.

Written as DNA, the CDR3 is TGCGCCAGCAGCTTGGCCGGGACAGGGTTGTTGGATACGCAGTATTTT. It encodes CASSLAGTGLLDTQYF. V is TRBV5-1 and J is TRBJ2-3; 9 nucleotides match TRBD1. The V and J ends lost 0 bases and 6 bases, in that order; junction bases with no gene match: 8. The length of the CDR3 is 16 residues. Germline V gives CDR1 SGHRS, CDR2 YFSETQ.

V and J are TRBV6-5 and TRBJ2-7; TRBD1 matches 11 bases. The germline gives CDR1 MNHEY, CDR2 SVGAGI. V lost 11 bases to trimming and J lost 3 bases; unmatched junction nucleotides: 9. The CDR3 contains 14 residues. The CDR3 bases are TGTGCCGCCGGCGCGGGACAGGGGGACTACGAGCAGTACTTC. Translating it yields CAAGAGQGDYEQYF.

This chain connects TRBV7-9 to TRBJ2-3, with a tentative D call TRBD1 (6 bases). The CDR3 contains 12 residues. The germline gives CDR1 SEHNR, CDR2 FQNEAQ (reference sequence). The V end was cut by 11 bases, the J end by 5 bases, with 14 bases between. CDR3 loop: CASTGTQDTQYF. DNA of the CDR3: TGTGCCTCCACCGGGACACAAGATACGCAGTATTTT.

The chain couples TRBV19 to TRBJ1-1; D not resolved. With 3 bases removed from V and 5 bases from J, the gap between germline ends came to 22 bases. Germline assignment: CDR1 LNHDA and CDR2 SQIVND (reference sequence). This CDR3 spans 17 amino acids. CDR3 nucleotide sequence: TGTGCCAGTAGTATGTATTCCTTGGGAGGGTGGGAGACTGAAGCTTTCTTT. Its protein is CASSMYSLGGWETEAFF.

Only one count was recorded for this clone. This sequence joins TRBV5-8 and TRBJ2-1; 8 nucleotides agree with TRBD1. Germline trimming cut 4 bases from V and 8 bases from J; bases unmatched to any gene: 5. The V gene's germline CDR1 is SGHTS and CDR2 YDEGEE. The CDR3 is made up of 13 amino acids. The CDR3 DNA sequence: TGTGCCAGCAGCCTGGACAGGGACGATGAGCAGTTCTTC. It encodes CASSLDRDDEQFF. Filled out from reference TRBV5-8 and TRBJ2-1, the complete variable domain reads EAGVTQSPTHLIKTRGQQATLRCSPISGHTSVYWYQQALGLGLQFLLWYDEGEERNRGNFPPRFSGRQFPNYSSELNVNALELEDSALYLCASSLDRDDEQFFGPGTRLTVL.

CDR3 DNA: TGTGCCAGCAGCCGCGGAGAAGGGAGCTACGAGCAGTACTTC. It yields the protein CASSRGEGSYEQYF. The chain uses TRBV5-4 and TRBJ2-7, with D perhaps matching TRBD2 (5 bases). The CDR3 runs 14 residues. Germline CDR1 is SGHNT and CDR2 is YYREEE (reference sequence). Trimming shortened V by 4 bases and J by 3 bases, and 14 bases separated the two germline ends.

The chain recombines TRBV6-5 with TRBJ2-1; TRBD2 aligns across 7 bases. CDR1 MNHEY and CDR2 SVGAGI come from the germline V gene. The CDR3 has 15 residues. V shed 10 bases and J 0 bases; nucleotides not matched to a gene: 9. The CDR3 DNA reads as TGTGCCACTAGCGGCGGAAGCCCCTCCTACAATGAGCAGTTCTTC. Translation: CATSGGSPSYNEQFF.

The chain couples TRBV9 to TRBJ1-5; D is perhaps TRBD1 (5 bases). The CDR3 has 14 amino acids. Germline CDR1 and CDR2: SGDLS and YYNGEE. V lost 4 bases, J lost 6 bases, and 14 bases lay in between. The CDR3 nucleotides are TGTGCCAGCAGCACCCGCGGGGGATCTCAGCCCCAGCATTTT. Translated, it gives CASSTRGGSQPQHF.

The J gene is TRBJ2-2, the V gene TRBV4-1; the D gene is possibly TRBD1 (6 bases). V lost 2 bases, J lost 3 bases, and 13 bases lay in between. The V gene's germline CDR1 is MGHRA and CDR2 YSYEKL. The CDR3 totals 16 residues. CDR3 sequence: CASSQFFGTYTGELFF. In DNA, the CDR3 is TGCGCCAGCAGCCAATTTTTCGGGACATACACCGGGGAGCTGTTTTTT.

The J gene is TRBJ1-1, the V gene TRBV15; D possibly corresponds to TRBD1 (5 bases). CDR3 size: 16 residues. V was trimmed by 4 bases and J by 0 bases, leaving 15 bases between them. Per the germline V gene, CDR1 is LNHNV and CDR2 is YYDKDF (reference sequence). The CDR3 region has the DNA TGTGCCACCAGCAAAGAGGGGCTGCCGGTGAACACTGAAGCTTTCTTT. Its protein is CATSKEGLPVNTEAFF.

The V and J genes are TRBV10-1 and TRBJ1-1; D not certain. Germline CDR1 WNHNN, CDR2 SYGVQD (reference sequence). V gave up 5 bases and J gave up 4 bases, with 11 bases separating them. The CDR3 consists of 13 residues. The CDR3, as DNA: TGCGCCAGCAGTCCTTCCCGGGGCACTGAAGCTTTCTTT. Its protein is CASSPSRGTEAFF.

The chain couples TRBV7-2 to TRBJ2-7, with 12 bases that match TRBD2. The CDR3 sequence is 17 residues long. Per germline, CDR1 SGHTA and CDR2 FQGNSA. The V segment lost 6 bases and the J segment 7 bases; nucleotides outside the gene matches: 16. CDR3 protein: CASSTPYTSGRPQEQYF. The CDR3, as DNA: TGTGCCAGCAGTACACCCTACACTAGCGGGAGGCCCCAGGAGCAGTACTTC.

The chain combines TRBV5-6 with TRBJ1-1, with D possibly matching TRBD1 (5 bases). CDR3 length equals 16 residues. The V gene's germline CDR1 is SGHDT and CDR2 YYEEEE. The V and J ends lost 5 bases and 0 bases respectively, with 17 bases between them. Written as DNA, the CDR3 is TGTGCCAGCAGTACTTTCCGACAGCTCATGAACACTGAAGCTTTCTTT. Translating gives CASSTFRQLMNTEAFF.

The chain joins TRBV19 to TRBJ1-5, with 8 bases that match TRBD1. Losses at the gene ends were 3 bases for V and 2 bases for J; bases not matched to a gene: 9. The CDR3 is 17 amino acids. Germline V CDR1 and CDR2: LNHDA, SQIVND (reference sequence). CDR3 protein: CASSIRQGNRGNQPQHF. CDR3 coding DNA: TGTGCCAGTAGTATTCGACAGGGGAATAGAGGCAATCAGCCCCAGCATTTT.

The J gene is TRBJ1-2, the V gene TRBV6-5, with 8 bases aligning to TRBD1. CDR3 length equals 14 residues. V lost 2 bases, J lost 6 bases, and 5 bases stayed unmatched. Germline CDR1 reads MNHEY; CDR2 reads SVGAGI. The CDR3 DNA is TGTGCCAGCAGTTACGCGGCAGGGGGCGATGGCTACACCTTC. This gives the protein CASSYAAGGDGYTF.